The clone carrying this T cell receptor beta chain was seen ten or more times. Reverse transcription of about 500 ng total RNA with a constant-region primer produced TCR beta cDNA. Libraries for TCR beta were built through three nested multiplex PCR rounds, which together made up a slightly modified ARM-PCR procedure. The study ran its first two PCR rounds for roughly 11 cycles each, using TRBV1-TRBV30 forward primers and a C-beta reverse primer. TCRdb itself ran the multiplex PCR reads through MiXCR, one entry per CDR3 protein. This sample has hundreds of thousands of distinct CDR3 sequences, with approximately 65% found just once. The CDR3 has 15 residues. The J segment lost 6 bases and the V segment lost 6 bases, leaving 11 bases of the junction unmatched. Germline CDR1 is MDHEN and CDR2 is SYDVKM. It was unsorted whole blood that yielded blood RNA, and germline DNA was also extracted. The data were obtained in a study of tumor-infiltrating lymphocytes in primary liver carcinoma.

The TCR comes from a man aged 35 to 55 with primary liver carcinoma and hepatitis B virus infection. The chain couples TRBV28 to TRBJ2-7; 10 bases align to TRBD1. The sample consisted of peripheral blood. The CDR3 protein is CASSRLPGTGVEQYF. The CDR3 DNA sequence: TGTGCCAGCAGCCGGCTTCCCGGGACAGGGGTCGAGCAGTACTTC.